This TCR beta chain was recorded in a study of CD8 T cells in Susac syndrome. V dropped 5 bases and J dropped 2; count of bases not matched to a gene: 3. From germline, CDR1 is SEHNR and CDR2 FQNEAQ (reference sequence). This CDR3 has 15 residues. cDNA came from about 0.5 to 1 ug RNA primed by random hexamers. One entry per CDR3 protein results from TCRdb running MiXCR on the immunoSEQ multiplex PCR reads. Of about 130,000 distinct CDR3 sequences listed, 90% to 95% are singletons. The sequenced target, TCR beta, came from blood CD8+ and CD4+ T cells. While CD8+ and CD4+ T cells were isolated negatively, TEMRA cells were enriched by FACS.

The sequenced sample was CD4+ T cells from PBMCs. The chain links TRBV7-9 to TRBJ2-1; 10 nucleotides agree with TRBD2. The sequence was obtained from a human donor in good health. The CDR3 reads CASSLLAGAYNEQFF. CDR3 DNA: TGTGCCAGCAGCCTTCTAGCGGGAGCCTACAATGAGCAGTTCTTC.